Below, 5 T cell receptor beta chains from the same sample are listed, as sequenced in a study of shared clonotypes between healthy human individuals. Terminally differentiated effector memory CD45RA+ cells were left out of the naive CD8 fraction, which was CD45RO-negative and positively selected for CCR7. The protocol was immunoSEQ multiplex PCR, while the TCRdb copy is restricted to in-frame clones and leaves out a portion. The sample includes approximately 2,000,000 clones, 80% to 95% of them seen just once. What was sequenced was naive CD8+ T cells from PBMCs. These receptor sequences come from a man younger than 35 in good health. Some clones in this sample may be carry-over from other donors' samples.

For the CDR3, the DNA is TGTGCCAGCAGCTCAAGAGACCGTAGCAATCAGCCCCAGCATTTT. This translates into CASSSRDRSNQPQHF. The chain employs TRBV7-8 and TRBJ1-5; D ambiguous. Germline-derived CDR1 and CDR2 are SGHVS and FQNEAQ. The CDR3 covers 15 residues. The V and J ends lost 4 bases and 0 bases respectively, with 10 bases between them.

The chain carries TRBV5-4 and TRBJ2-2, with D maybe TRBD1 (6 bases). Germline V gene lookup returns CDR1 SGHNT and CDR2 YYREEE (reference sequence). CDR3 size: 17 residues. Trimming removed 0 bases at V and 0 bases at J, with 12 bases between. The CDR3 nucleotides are TGTGCCAGCAGCTTGGACAGGGTCCACGCGAACACCGGGGAGCTGTTTTTT. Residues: CASSLDRVHANTGELFF.

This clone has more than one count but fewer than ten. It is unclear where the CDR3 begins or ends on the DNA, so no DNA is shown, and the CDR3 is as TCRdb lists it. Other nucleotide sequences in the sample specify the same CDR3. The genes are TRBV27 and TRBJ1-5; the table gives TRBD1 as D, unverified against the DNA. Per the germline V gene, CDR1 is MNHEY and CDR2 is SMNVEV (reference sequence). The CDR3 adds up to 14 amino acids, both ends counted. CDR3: CASSFLAGNQPQHF.

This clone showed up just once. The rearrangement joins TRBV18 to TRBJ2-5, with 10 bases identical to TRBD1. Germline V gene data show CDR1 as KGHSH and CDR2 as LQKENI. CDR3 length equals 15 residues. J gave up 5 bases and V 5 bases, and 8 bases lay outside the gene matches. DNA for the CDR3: TGTGCCAGCTCAACAGACAGGGGGCCTTTGGAGACCCAGTACTTC. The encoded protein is CASSTDRGPLETQYF.

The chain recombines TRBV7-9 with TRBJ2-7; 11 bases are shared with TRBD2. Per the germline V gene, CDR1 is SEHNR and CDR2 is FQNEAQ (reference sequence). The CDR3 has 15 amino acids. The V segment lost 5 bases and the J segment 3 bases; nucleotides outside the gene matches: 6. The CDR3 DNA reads TGTGCCAGCAGCCCTCTAGCGGGAGGCCTCTACGAGCAGTACTTC. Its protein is CASSPLAGGLYEQYF.